Listed below are T cell receptor beta chains from one sample, sequenced in a study of T cell responses to AZD1222 COVID-19 vaccine. Only in-frame clones appear in the TCRdb table, and some are missing; sequencing was by immunoSEQ multiplex PCR. Seen here are 100,000 or so clones, 70% to 90% observed once, and the top ten hold 16%. The material sequenced was peripheral blood, taken on day 0 of AZD1222 vaccination. Receptors originate from an adult in good health. CDR3s include the opening cysteine and the closing phenylalanine or tryptophan. Each record gives: CDR3 DNA, CDR3 protein, clone size, J gene, V gene, D gene. D genes are given only for firm matches. The listing skips clone size in some rows; elsewhere it reads once, few, many or a size class.

DNA: TGTGCCAGAAAGGGGCAGCTGTACGAGCAGTACTTC; CDR3: CARKGQLYEQYF; size: .; J: TRBJ2-7; V: TRBV3-1/TRBV3-2; D: .
DNA: TGTGCCAGCAGCAGACAGACAAACTACAATGAGCAGTTCTTC; CDR3: CASSRQTNYNEQFF; size: once; J: TRBJ2-1; V: TRBV21-1; D: .
DNA: TGTGCCAGTAGGGGTGCATACGAGCAGTACTTC; CDR3: CASRGAYEQYF; size: .; J: TRBJ2-7; V: TRBV19; D: .
DNA: TGCGCCAGCAGCTTGGGACAGGGGGGATCCTGGGATGGCTACACCTTC; CDR3: CASSLGQGGSWDGYTF; size: .; J: TRBJ1-2; V: TRBV5-1; D: TRBD1
DNA: TGTGCCAGCAGTGAGGGAGGGGACTGGGAGCCCCAGCATTTT; CDR3: CASSEGGDWEPQHF; size: .; J: TRBJ1-5; V: TRBV2; D: .
DNA: TGTGCCAGCAGCTTGGTTCCTAGCGGGAGTTTTAGGTCCTACGAGCAGTACTTC; CDR3: CASSLVPSGSFRSYEQYF; size: .; J: TRBJ2-7; V: TRBV5-5; D: TRBD2
DNA: TGTGCCAGCAGTCCACTTAGGGCCTCACAAGAGACCCAGTACTTC; CDR3: CASSPLRASQETQYF; size: once; J: TRBJ2-5; V: TRBV27; D: .
DNA: TGTGCCAGCAGTGAATCCCTGACAGGGTCTGGAAACACCATATATTTT; CDR3: CASSESLTGSGNTIYF; size: few; J: TRBJ1-3; V: TRBV6-1; D: TRBD1
DNA: TGTGCCAGTAGTATAGACCGACAGGGTTACCACGGCTACACCTTC; CDR3: CASSIDRQGYHGYTF; size: once; J: TRBJ1-2; V: TRBV19; D: TRBD1
DNA: TGCGCCAGCAGCTTGGACAGGGGGATCGACGAGCAGTACTTC; CDR3: CASSLDRGIDEQYF; size: .; J: TRBJ2-7; V: TRBV5-1; D: TRBD1
DNA: TGTGCCAGCAGCCCCGGAGTAGGGAACTCTTACGAGCAGTACTTC; CDR3: CASSPGVGNSYEQYF; size: once; J: TRBJ2-7; V: TRBV11-2; D: .
DNA: TGTGCCAGCAGTGAAGCGCTTAACAGGGGAGAGCAGTACTTC; CDR3: CASSEALNRGEQYF; size: .; J: TRBJ2-7; V: TRBV6-1; D: TRBD1
DNA: TGTGCCAGCAGCCAAGGGGACAGGGTATTTTGGAACACTGAAGCTTTCTTT; CDR3: CASSQGDRVFWNTEAFF; size: .; J: TRBJ1-1; V: TRBV3-1/TRBV3-2; D: TRBD1
DNA: TGTGCCAGCAGGCCGGGACCTAACACCGGGGAGCTGTTTTTT; CDR3: CASRPGPNTGELFF; size: .; J: TRBJ2-2; V: TRBV6-6; D: .
DNA: TGTGCCAGTAGTACCCCCTCGGGGATAGGCTATGGCTACACCTTC; CDR3: CASSTPSGIGYGYTF; size: .; J: TRBJ1-2; V: TRBV19; D: .
DNA: TGTGCCAGCAGTCCAGCCATCCCTATAGCCAAAAACATTCAGTACTTC; CDR3: CASSPAIPIAKNIQYF; size: .; J: TRBJ2-4; V: TRBV27; D: .
DNA: TGCGCCAGCAGTGGGGGACCCGAGGGGGGCTTCTACGAGCAGTACTTC; CDR3: CASSGGPEGGFYEQYF; size: .; J: TRBJ2-7; V: TRBV10-1; D: .
DNA: TGTGCCAGCAGTGAACCCGGACAGGGGACAGATACGCAGTATTTT; CDR3: CASSEPGQGTDTQYF; size: .; J: TRBJ2-3; V: TRBV6-1; D: TRBD1
DNA: TGTGCCAGTAGTTCGTATGGGGGCCCAGGATACGAGCAGTACTTC; CDR3: CASSSYGGPGYEQYF; size: .; J: TRBJ2-7; V: TRBV19; D: .
DNA: TGCGCCAGCAGCCAACCCCTAGGGACAGGTGCGTCGAGAGAGACCCAGTACTTC; CDR3: CASSQPLGTGASRETQYF; size: few; J: TRBJ2-5; V: TRBV4-1; D: TRBD1
DNA: TGCGCCAGCAGCTTGGATCGGGGGCCTGGGGCCAACGTCCTGACTTTC; CDR3: CASSLDRGPGANVLTF; size: .; J: TRBJ2-6; V: TRBV5-1; D: .
DNA: TGTGCCAGCAGCCGCCCAGCAGGAGGTTGGGAGACCCAGTACTTC; CDR3: CASSRPAGGWETQYF; size: .; J: TRBJ2-5; V: TRBV7-9; D: .
DNA: TGTGCCAGCAGCCAATGGCTGACTAGCGGGAGACAAAACATTCAGTACTTC; CDR3: CASSQWLTSGRQNIQYF; size: .; J: TRBJ2-4; V: TRBV3-1/TRBV3-2; D: TRBD2
DNA: TGTGCCAGCAGTTTTGCAGGGTTCAACGAGCAGTACTTC; CDR3: CASSFAGFNEQYF; size: .; J: TRBJ2-7; V: TRBV28; D: .
DNA: TGTGCCAGCAGTTACTCTGGGACAGGGTCCAATGAAGCTTTCTTT; CDR3: CASSYSGTGSNEAFF; size: .; J: TRBJ1-1; V: TRBV6-5; D: TRBD1
DNA: TGTGCCAGCAGCTTGCCTAGTGGGGAATTGGGCTATGGCTACACCTTC; CDR3: CASSLPSGELGYGYTF; size: .; J: TRBJ1-2; V: TRBV5-6; D: .
DNA: TGTGCCAGCAGCTTAGAAGCTTCTGGACTAGCGGGAGGCCTGGTTCGTCTGTTCTTC; CDR3: CASSLEASGLAGGLVRLFF; size: .; J: TRBJ2-1; V: TRBV7-2; D: TRBD2
DNA: TGTGCCAGCAGCTTGGCGGTAGGTAAATACAATGAGCAGTTCTTC; CDR3: CASSLAVGKYNEQFF; size: .; J: TRBJ2-1; V: TRBV5-4; D: .
DNA: TGTGCCAGCAGCTTAGCCGGGACAGGGAACTATGGCTACACCTTC; CDR3: CASSLAGTGNYGYTF; size: .; J: TRBJ1-2; V: TRBV7-9; D: TRBD1
DNA: TGTGCCACCCTAGGACAGGGGGCGGGCGTCCTGACTTTC; CDR3: CATLGQGAGVLTF; size: once; J: TRBJ2-6; V: TRBV24-1; D: TRBD1
DNA: TGTGCCAGCAGCACAATGGGGTCTTCACTCGTTGGCGAGCAGTACTTC; CDR3: CASSTMGSSLVGEQYF; size: .; J: TRBJ2-7; V: TRBV11-2; D: .
DNA: TGTGCCACCAGTGGTAGAGCGGCTCAGGACACAGATACGCAGTATTTT; CDR3: CATSGRAAQDTDTQYF; size: .; J: TRBJ2-3; V: TRBV24-1; D: .
DNA: TGTGCCAGCAGCCCCCTTAGCACAGATACGCAGTATTTT; CDR3: CASSPLSTDTQYF; size: few; J: TRBJ2-3; V: TRBV3-1/TRBV3-2; D: .
DNA: TGTGCCAGCAGCCAAGGAGGACATCAAGAGACCCAGTACTTC; CDR3: CASSQGGHQETQYF; size: .; J: TRBJ2-5; V: TRBV14; D: .
DNA: TGTGCCAGCAGTTTATTACAGACCATAGCCAAAAACATTCAGTACTTC; CDR3: CASSLLQTIAKNIQYF; size: .; J: TRBJ2-4; V: TRBV28; D: .
DNA: TGTGCCTGGAGTAAAGGTAGCTCTGGAAACACCATATATTTT; CDR3: CAWSKGSSGNTIYF; size: .; J: TRBJ1-3; V: TRBV30; D: .
DNA: TGTGCCAGCAGTCAGACAGGGCGTGAAAAACTGTTTTTT; CDR3: CASSQTGREKLFF; size: .; J: TRBJ1-4; V: TRBV28; D: TRBD1
DNA: TGTGCCAGCAGTTACCCAGGGAGGTGGGGGGAGCAGTACTTC; CDR3: CASSYPGRWGEQYF; size: .; J: TRBJ2-7; V: TRBV6-5; D: .
DNA: TGTGCCAGCAGTTTGAGTCAGGTGATAGGCTACACCTTC; CDR3: CASSLSQVIGYTF; size: once; J: TRBJ1-2; V: TRBV12-3/TRBV12-4; D: .
DNA: TGTGCCAGCAGTCCCCTCGTTCGTGTATACAATGAGCAGTTCTTC; CDR3: CASSPLVRVYNEQFF; size: .; J: TRBJ2-1; V: TRBV27; D: .
DNA: TGTGCCAGCAGTTACTCTGCAGGTTATAGCAATCAGCCCCAGCATTTT; CDR3: CASSYSAGYSNQPQHF; size: .; J: TRBJ1-5; V: TRBV6-5; D: .
DNA: TGTGCCAGCAGTGGACAGGTCCTAGGCGAGCAGTACTTC; CDR3: CASSGQVLGEQYF; size: .; J: TRBJ2-7; V: TRBV2; D: .
DNA: TGCGCCAGCAGCAACCGGGAAGAGACCCAGTACTTC; CDR3: CASSNREETQYF; size: .; J: TRBJ2-5; V: TRBV5-1; D: .
DNA: TGTGCCAGCAGCCACGGGTTTATGAACACTGAAGCTTTCTTT; CDR3: CASSHGFMNTEAFF; size: .; J: TRBJ1-1; V: TRBV3-1/TRBV3-2; D: .
DNA: TGTGCCAGCAGCCAATGGACAGGTCAGCCCCAGCATTTT; CDR3: CASSQWTGQPQHF; size: .; J: TRBJ1-5; V: TRBV14; D: TRBD1
DNA: TGTGCCAGTAGGAAACAGGGATCCGGGGAGCTGTTTTTT; CDR3: CASRKQGSGELFF; size: .; J: TRBJ2-2; V: TRBV5-6; D: .
DNA: TGTGCCAGCAGCACGGGACAGAACTATGGCTACACCTTC; CDR3: CASSTGQNYGYTF; size: .; J: TRBJ1-2; V: TRBV5-4; D: TRBD1
DNA: TGTGCCAGCTCCCAAGCGACCCAAGAGACCCAGTACTTC; CDR3: CASSQATQETQYF; size: .; J: TRBJ2-5; V: TRBV18; D: .